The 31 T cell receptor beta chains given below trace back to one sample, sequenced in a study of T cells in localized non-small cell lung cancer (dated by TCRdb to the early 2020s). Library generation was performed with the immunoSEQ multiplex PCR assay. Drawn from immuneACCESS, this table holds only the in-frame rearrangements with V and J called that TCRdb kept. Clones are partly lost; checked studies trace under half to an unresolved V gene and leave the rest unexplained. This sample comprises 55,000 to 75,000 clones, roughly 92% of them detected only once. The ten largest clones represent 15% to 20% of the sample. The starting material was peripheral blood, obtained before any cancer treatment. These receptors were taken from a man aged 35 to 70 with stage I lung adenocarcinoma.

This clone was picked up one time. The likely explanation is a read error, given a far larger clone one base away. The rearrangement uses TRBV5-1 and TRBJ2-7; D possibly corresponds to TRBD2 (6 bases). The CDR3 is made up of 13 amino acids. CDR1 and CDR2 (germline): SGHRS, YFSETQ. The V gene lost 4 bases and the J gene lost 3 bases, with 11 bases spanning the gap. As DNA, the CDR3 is TGCGCCAGCAGCCCTGTGGGGGGCTACGAGCAGTACTTC. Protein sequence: CASSPVGGYEQYF.

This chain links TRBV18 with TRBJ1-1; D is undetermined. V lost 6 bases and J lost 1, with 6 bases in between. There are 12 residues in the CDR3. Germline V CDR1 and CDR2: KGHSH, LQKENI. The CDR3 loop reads CASSTTNTEAFF. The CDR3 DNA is TGTGCCAGCTCCACAACGAACACTGAAGCTTTCTTT.

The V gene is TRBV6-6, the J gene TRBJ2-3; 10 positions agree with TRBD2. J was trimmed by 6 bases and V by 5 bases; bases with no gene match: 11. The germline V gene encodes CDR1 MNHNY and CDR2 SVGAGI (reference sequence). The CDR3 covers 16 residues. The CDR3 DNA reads TGTGCCAGCAGTAAACACGCTCTAGCGGGAGTCGATACGCAGTATTTT. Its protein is CASSKHALAGVDTQYF.

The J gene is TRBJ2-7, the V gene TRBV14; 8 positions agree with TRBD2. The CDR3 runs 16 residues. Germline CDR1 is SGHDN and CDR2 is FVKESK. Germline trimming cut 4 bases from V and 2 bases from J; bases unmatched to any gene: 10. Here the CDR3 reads CASSLTRTSSPYEQYF. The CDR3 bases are TGTGCCAGCAGCCTAACCCGGACTAGCTCACCCTACGAGCAGTACTTC.

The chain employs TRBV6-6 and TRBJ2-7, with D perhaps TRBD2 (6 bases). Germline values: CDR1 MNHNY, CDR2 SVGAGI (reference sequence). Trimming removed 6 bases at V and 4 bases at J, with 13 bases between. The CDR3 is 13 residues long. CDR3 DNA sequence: TGTGCCAGCAGCTTGGGGACTGAATACGAGCAGTACTTC. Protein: CASSLGTEYEQYF.

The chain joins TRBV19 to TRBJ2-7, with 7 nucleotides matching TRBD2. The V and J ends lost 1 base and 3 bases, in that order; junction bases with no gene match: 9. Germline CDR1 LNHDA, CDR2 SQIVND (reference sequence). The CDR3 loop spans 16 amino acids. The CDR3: CASSIGLGLVNYEQYF. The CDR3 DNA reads TGTGCCAGTAGTATAGGCCTCGGACTAGTCAACTACGAGCAGTACTTC. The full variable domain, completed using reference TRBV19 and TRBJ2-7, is DGGITQSPKYLFRKEGQNVTLSCEQNLNHDAMYWYRQDPGQGLRLIYYSQIVNDFQKGDIAEGYSVSREKKESFPLTVTSAQKNPTAFYLCASSIGLGLVNYEQYFGPGTRLTVT.

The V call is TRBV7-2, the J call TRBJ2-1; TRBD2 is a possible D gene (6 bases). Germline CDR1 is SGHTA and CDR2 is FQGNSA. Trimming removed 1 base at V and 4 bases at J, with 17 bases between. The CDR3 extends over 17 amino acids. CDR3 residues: CASSLDRSAGLYNEQFF. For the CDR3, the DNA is TGTGCCAGCAGCTTAGATCGGTCGGCGGGATTGTACAATGAGCAGTTCTTC.

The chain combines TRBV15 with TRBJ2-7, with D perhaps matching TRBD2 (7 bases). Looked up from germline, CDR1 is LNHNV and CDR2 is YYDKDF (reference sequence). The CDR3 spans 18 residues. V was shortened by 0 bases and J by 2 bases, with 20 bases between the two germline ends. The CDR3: CATSRDRGARDRTYEQYF. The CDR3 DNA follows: TGTGCCACCAGCAGAGATCGGGGGGCACGCGACAGGACCTACGAGCAGTACTTC.

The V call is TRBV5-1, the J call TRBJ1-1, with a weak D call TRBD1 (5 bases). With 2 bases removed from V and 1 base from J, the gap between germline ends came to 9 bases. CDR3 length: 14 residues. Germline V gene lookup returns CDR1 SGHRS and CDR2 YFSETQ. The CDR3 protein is CASSFSGGNTEAFF. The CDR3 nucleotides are TGCGCCAGCAGCTTTTCGGGGGGGAACACTGAAGCTTTCTTT.

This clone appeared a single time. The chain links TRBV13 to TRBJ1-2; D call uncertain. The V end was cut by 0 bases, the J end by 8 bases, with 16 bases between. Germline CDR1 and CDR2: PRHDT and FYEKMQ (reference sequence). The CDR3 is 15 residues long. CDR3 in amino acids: CASSLGTLPAGGYTF. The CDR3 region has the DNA TGTGCCAGCAGCTTAGGCACTTTGCCAGCTGGCGGCTACACCTTC.

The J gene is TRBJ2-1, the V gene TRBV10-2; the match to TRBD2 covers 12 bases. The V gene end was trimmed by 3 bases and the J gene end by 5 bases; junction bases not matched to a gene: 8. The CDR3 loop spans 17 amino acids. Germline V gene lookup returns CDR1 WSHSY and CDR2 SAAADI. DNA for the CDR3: TGCGCCAGCAGTGAAGCCTCCCGGACTAGCGGGAACAATGAGCAGTTCTTC. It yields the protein CASSEASRTSGNNEQFF.

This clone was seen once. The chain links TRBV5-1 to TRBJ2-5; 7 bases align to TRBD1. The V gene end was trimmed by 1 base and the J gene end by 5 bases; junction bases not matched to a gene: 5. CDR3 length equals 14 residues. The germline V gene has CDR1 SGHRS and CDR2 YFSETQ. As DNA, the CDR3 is TGCGCCAGCAGCTTGCGACAGGGAGTGGAGACCCAGTACTTC. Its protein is CASSLRQGVETQYF. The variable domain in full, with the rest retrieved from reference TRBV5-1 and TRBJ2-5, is KAGVTQTPRYLIKTRGQQVTLSCSPISGHRSVSWYQQTPGQGLQFLFEYFSETQRNKGNFPGRFSGRQFSNSRSEMNVSTLELGDSALYLCASSLRQGVETQYFGPGTRLLVL.

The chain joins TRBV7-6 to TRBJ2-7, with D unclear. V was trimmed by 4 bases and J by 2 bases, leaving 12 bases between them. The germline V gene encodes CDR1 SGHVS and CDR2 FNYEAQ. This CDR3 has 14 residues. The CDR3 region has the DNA TGTGCCAGCAGCTCGTCACGATCGACCTACGAGCAGTACTTC. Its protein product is CASSSSRSTYEQYF.

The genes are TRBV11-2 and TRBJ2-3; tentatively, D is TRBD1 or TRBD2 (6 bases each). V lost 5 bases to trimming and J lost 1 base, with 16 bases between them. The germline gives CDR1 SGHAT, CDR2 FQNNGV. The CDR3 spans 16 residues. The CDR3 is CASSRGTSPGTDTQYF. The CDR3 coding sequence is TGTGCCAGCAGCAGGGGGACTTCCCCAGGCACAGATACGCAGTATTTT.

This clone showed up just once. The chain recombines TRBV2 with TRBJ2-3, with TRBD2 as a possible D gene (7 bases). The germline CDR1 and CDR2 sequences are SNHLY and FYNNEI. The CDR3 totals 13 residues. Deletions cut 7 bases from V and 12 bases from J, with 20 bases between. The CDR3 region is CASKALREGHQYF. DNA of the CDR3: TGTGCCAGCAAAGCTTTAAGGGAGGGACATCAGTATTTT.

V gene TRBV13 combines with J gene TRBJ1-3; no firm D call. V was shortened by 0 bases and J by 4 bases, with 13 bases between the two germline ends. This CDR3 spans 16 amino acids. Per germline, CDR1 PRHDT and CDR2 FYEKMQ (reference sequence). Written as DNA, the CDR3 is TGTGCCAGCAGCTTAGGCCGGCCCTTAACGGGAAACACCATATATTTT. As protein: CASSLGRPLTGNTIYF.

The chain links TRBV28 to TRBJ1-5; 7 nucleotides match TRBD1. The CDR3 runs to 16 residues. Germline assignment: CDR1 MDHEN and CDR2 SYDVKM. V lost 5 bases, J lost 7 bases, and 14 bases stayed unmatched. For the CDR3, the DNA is TGTGCCAGCAGTGCCGTAGGGGACAGCTTCGAGCAGCCCCAGCATTTT. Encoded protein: CASSAVGDSFEQPQHF.

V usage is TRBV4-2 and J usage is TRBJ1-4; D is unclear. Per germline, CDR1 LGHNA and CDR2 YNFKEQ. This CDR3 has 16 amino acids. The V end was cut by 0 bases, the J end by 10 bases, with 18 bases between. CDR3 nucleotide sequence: TGTGCCAGCAGCCAAGAGAGCGGTACCCCCCGGGTAAAACTGTTTTTT. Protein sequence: CASSQESGTPRVKLFF.

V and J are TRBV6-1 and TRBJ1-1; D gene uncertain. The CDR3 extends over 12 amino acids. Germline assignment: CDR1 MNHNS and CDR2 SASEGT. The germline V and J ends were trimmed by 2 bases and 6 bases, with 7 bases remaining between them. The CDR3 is CASSESDSEAFF. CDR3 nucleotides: TGTGCCAGCAGTGAAAGTGACTCTGAAGCTTTCTTT.

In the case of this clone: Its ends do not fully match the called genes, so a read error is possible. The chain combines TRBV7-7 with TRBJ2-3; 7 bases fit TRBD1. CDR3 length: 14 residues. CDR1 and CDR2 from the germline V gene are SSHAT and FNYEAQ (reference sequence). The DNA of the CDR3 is TGTGCTAGCAGCTATGGACAGGGCACAGATACGCAGTATTTT. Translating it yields CASSYGQGTDTQYF.

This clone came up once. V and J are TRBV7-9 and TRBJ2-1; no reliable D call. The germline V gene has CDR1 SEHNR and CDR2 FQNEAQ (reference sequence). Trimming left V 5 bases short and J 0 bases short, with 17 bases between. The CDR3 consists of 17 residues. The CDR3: CASSRVVAPSSYNEQFF. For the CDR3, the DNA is TGTGCCAGCAGCCGGGTCGTCGCTCCGAGCTCCTACAATGAGCAGTTCTTC.

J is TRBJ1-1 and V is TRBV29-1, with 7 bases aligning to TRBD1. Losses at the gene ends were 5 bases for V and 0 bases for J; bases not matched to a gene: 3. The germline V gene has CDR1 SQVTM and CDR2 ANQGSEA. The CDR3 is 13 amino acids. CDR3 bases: TGCAGCGTTTCAACAGGGGTGAACACTGAAGCTTTCTTT. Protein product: CSVSTGVNTEAFF.

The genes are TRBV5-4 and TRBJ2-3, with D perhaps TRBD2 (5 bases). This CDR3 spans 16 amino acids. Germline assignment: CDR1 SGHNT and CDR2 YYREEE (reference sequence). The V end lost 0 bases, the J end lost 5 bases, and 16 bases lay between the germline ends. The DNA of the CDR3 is TGTGCCAGCAGCTTGGCCGGGCGGGCCCGAAAAGATACGCAGTATTTT. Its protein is CASSLAGRARKDTQYF. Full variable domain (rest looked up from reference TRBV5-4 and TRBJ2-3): ETGVTQSPTHLIKTRGQQVTLRCSSQSGHNTVSWYQQALGQGPQFIFQYYREEENGRGNFPPRFSGLQFPNYSSELNVNALELDDSALYLCASSLAGRARKDTQYFGPGTRLTVL.

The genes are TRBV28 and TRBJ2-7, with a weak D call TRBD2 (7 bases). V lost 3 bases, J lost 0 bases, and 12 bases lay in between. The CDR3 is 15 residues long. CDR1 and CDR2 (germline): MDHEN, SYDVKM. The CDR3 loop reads CASSLGGAHSYEQYF. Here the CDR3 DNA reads TGTGCCAGCAGTTTGGGGGGGGCCCACTCCTACGAGCAGTACTTC. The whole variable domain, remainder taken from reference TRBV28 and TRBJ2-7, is DVKVTQSSRYLVKRTGEKVFLECVQDMDHENMFWYRQDPGLGLRLIYFSYDVKMKEKGDIPEGYSVSREKKERFSLILESASTNQTSMYLCASSLGGAHSYEQYFGPGTRLTVT.

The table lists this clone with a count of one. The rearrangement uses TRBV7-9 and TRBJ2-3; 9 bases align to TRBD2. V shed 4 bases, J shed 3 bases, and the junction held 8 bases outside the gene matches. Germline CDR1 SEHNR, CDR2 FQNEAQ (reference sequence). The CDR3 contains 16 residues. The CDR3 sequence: CASSSQGLAGTDTQYF. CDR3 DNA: TGTGCCAGCAGCTCACAGGGACTAGCAGGAACAGATACGCAGTATTTT.

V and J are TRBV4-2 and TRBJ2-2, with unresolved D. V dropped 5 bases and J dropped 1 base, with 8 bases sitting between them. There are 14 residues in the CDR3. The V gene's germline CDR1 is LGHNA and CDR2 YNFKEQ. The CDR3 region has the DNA TGTGCCAGCAGCAGTTCGGGGAACACCGGGGAGCTGTTTTTT. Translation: CASSSSGNTGELFF.

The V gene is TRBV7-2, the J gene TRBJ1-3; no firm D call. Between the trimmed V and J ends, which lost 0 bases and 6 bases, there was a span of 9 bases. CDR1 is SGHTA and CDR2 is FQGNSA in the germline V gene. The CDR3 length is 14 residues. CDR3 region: CASSLALRENTIYF. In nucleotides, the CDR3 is TGTGCCAGCAGCTTAGCTTTAAGGGAAAACACCATATATTTT. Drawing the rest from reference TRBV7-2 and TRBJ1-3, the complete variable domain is GAGVSQSPSNKVTEKGKDVELRCDPISGHTALYWYRQSLGQGLEFLIYFQGNSAPDKSGLPSDRFSAERTGGSVSTLTIQRTQQEDSAVYLCASSLALRENTIYFGEGSWLTVV.

Here the CDR3 DNA reads TGTGCCAGTAACAGCCGGAGGGAAGCTGAAGCTTTCTTT. Translating it yields CASNSRREAEAFF. The gene calls are TRBV19 and TRBJ1-1; no clear D. The CDR3 is 13 amino acids. V was shortened by 7 bases and J by 6 bases, with 15 bases between the two germline ends. Looked up from germline, CDR1 is LNHDA and CDR2 is SQIVND (reference sequence).

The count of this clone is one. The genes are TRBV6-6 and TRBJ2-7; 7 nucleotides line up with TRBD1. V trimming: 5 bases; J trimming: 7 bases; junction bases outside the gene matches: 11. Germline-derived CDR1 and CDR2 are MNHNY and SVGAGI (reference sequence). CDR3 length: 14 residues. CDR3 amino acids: CASSRGLGQREQYF. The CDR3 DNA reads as TGTGCCAGCAGTAGAGGCCTGGGACAGCGGGAGCAGTACTTC.

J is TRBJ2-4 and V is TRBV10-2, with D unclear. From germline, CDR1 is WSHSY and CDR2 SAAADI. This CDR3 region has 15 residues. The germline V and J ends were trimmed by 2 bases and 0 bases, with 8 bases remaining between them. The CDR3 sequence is CASSERMVAKNIQYF. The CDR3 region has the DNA TGCGCCAGCAGTGAGAGGATGGTAGCCAAAAACATTCAGTACTTC.

CDR3 amino acids: CASSLGNGYTF. CDR3 DNA: TGTGCCAGTAGTCTAGGGAATGGCTACACCTTC. The rearrangement joins TRBV19 to TRBJ1-2; no clear D. V lost 5 bases to trimming and J lost 6 bases, with 7 bases between them. Looked up from germline, CDR1 is LNHDA and CDR2 is SQIVND (reference sequence). The CDR3 loop spans 11 amino acids.